The 5 T cell receptor beta chains presented below share a single source sample, sequenced in a study of T cell clonality in common variable immunodeficiency. The table came from immunoSEQ multiplex PCR; TCRdb's copy has only in-frame clones and leaves some out. Altogether approximately 34,000 clones were found in the sample, and no singletons occur. The material sequenced was peripheral blood mononuclear cells. These receptors came from a person aged 18 to 75 in good health.

This clone was seen ten or more times. The read ends 3 residues shy of where the CDR3 ends; the end is completed using the germline J gene. This chain uses TRBV13 with TRBJ1-4, with 10 bases identical to TRBD1. The CDR3 consists of 13 residues. Looked up from germline, CDR1 is PRHDT and CDR2 is FYEKMQ (reference sequence). CDR3 loop: CASSNGTGAKLFF. The CDR3 DNA, read in part, is TGTGCCAGCAGCAACGGGACAGGGGCTAAA. The full variable domain, rest sourced from reference TRBV13 and TRBJ1-4, is AAGVIQSPRHLIKEKRETATLKCYPIPRHDTVYWYQQGPGQDPQFLISFYEKMQSDKGSIPDRFSAQQFSDYHSELNMSSLELGDSALYFCASSNGTGAKLFFGSGTQLSVL.

This clone was seen repeatedly, ten times or more. The observed sequence ends 3 residues before the CDR3 terminus, with the missing tail filled in from the germline J gene. The chain couples TRBV5-1 to TRBJ2-3; TRBD2 might be the D (5 bases). Germline CDR1 is SGHRS and CDR2 is YFSETQ. V was clipped by 3 bases and J by 1 base, with 6 bases between them. The CDR3 has 13 residues. CDR3 DNA, as far as it was read: TGCGCCAGCAGCTATAGCGGCACAGATACG. As protein: CASSYSGTDT. The full CDR3 protein is CASSYSGTDTQYF.

This clone occurred many times. The read gets to within 3 residues of the CDR3 end, and the germline J gene fills in the rest. This chain uses TRBV7-9 with TRBJ2-1; D is unresolved. V shed 1 base and J shed 5 bases, with 9 bases lying between them. The CDR3 consists of 14 residues. CDR1 is SEHNR, CDR2 FQNEAQ, per germline (reference sequence). The CDR3: CASSLEYTNNEQFF. CDR3 DNA, as far as it was read: TGTGCCAGCAGCTTAGAGTACACAAACAATGAG.

This clone has a count of ten or more. The sequenced CDR3 bases are TGCGCCAGCAGCTTGTTGGCCAGGTCCACAGATACG. As protein: CASSLLARSTDT. The whole CDR3 sequence reads CASSLLARSTDTQYF. The V and J genes are TRBV5-1 and TRBJ2-3; D remains unclear. The missing CDR3 end, 3 residues past where the read stops, is filled in from the germline J gene. V dropped 1 base and J dropped 2 bases, with 11 bases sitting between them. CDR1 is SGHRS, CDR2 YFSETQ, per germline. CDR3 size: 15 residues.

In this sample, this clone turned up many times. Read coverage stops 3 residues before the CDR3 terminus; the germline J gene supplies the remainder. V gene TRBV19 combines with J gene TRBJ2-1; tentatively, D is TRBD2 (6 bases). The V end lost 2 bases, the J end lost 7 bases, and 9 bases lay between the germline ends. The CDR3 extends over 13 amino acids. The germline gives CDR1 LNHDA, CDR2 SQIVND (reference sequence). The CDR3 DNA, read in part, is TGTGCCAGTAGTATATGGGGGGTTAATGAG. It encodes CASSIWGVNE. The whole CDR3 reads CASSIWGVNEQFF.